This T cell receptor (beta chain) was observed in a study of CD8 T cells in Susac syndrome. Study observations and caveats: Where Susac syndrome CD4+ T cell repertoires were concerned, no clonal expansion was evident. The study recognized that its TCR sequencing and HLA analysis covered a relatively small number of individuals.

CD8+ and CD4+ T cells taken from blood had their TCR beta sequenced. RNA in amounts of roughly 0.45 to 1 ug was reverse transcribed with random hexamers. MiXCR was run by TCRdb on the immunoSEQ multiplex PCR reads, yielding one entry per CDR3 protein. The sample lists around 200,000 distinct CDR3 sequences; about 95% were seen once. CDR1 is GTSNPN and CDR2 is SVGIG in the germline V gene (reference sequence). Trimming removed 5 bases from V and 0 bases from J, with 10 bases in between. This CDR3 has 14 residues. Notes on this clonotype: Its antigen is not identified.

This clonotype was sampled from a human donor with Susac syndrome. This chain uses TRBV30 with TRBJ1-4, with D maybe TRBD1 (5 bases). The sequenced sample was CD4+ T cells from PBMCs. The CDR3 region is CAWGGPATNEKLFF. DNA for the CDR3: TGTGCCTGGGGGGGACCTGCAACTAATGAAAAACTGTTTTTT.